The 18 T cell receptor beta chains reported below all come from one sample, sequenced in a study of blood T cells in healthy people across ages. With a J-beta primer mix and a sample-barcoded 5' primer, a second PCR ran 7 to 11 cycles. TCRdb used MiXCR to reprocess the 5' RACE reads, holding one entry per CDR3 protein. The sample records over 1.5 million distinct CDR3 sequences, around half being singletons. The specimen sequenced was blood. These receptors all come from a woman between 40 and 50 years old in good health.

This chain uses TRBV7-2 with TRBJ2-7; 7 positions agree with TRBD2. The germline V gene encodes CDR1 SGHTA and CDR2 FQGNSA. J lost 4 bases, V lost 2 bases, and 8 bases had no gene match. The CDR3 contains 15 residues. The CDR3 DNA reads TGTGCCAGCAGCTTATCTCTAGCGGAAAATTACGAGCAGTACTTC. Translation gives CASSLSLAENYEQYF.

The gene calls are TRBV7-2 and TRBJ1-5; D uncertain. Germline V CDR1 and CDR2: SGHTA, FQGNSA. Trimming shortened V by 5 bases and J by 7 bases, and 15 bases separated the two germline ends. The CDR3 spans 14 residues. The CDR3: CASSGRTHGQPQHF. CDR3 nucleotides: TGTGCCAGCAGCGGACGGACCCACGGGCAGCCCCAGCATTTT. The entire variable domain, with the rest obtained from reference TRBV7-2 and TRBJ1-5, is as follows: GAGVSQSPSNKVTEKGKDVELRCDPISGHTALYWYRQSLGQGLEFLIYFQGNSAPDKSGLPSDRFSAERTGGSVSTLTIQRTQQEDSAVYLCASSGRTHGQPQHFGDGTRLSIL.

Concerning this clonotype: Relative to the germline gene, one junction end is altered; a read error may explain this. The chain's CDR3 is CVSSKGGVEEQFF. For the CDR3, the DNA is TGTGTCAGCAGCAAGGGGGGCGTAGAGGAGCAGTTCTTC. The V and J genes are TRBV9 and TRBJ2-1; D might be TRBD1 or TRBD2, each matching 6 bases. CDR1 SGDLS and CDR2 YYNGEE come from the germline V gene. The CDR3 is made up of 13 amino acids. The variable domain in full, with the rest retrieved from reference TRBV9 and TRBJ2-1, is DSGVTQTPKHLITATGQRVTLRCSPRSGDLSVYWYQQSLDQGLQFLIQYYNGEERAKGNILERFSAQQFPDLHSELNLSSLELGDSALYFCVSSKGGVEEQFFGPGTRLTVL.

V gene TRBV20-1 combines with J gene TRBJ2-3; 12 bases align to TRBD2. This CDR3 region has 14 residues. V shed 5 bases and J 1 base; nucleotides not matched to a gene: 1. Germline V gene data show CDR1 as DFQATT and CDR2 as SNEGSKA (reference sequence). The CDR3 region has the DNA TGCAGTGCTGGGACTAGCGGGCGCACAGATACGCAGTATTTT. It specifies CSAGTSGRTDTQYF.

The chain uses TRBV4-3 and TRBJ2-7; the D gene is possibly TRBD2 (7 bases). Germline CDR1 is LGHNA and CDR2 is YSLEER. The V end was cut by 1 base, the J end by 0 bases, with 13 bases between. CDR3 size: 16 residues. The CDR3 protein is CASSQAGRGPSYEQYF. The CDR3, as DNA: TGCGCCAGCAGCCAAGCTGGGCGGGGGCCCTCCTACGAGCAGTACTTC.

The CDR3 is CASSSGGGVTDTQYF. In DNA, the CDR3 is TGTGCCAGCAGTTCTGGCGGGGGGGTCACAGATACGCAGTATTTT. The V and J genes are TRBV27 and TRBJ2-3; 9 nucleotides match TRBD2. V dropped 4 bases and J dropped 2; count of bases not matched to a gene: 4. Germline lookup yields CDR1 MNHEY and CDR2 SMNVEV (reference sequence). The CDR3 is made up of 15 amino acids.

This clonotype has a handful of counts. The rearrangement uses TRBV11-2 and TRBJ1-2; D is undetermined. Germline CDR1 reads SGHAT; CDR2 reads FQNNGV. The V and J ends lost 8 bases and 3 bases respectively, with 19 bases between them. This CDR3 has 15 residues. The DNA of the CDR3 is TGTGCCAGCCCTTTTCATCCCACAGAGTACTATGGCTACACCTTC. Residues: CASPFHPTEYYGYTF.

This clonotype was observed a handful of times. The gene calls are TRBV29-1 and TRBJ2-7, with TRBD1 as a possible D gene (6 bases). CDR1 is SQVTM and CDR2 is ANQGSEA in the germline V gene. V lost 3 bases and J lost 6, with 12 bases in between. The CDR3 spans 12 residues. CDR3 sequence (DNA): TGCAGCGTTGAGCTTACAGGGCCCGAGCAGTACTTC. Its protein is CSVELTGPEQYF.

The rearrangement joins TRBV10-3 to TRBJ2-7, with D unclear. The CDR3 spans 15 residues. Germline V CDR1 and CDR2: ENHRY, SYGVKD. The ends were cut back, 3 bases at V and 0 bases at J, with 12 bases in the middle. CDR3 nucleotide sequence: TGTGCCATCAGTGATCGGCTACCAAACTCCTACGAGCAGTACTTC. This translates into CAISDRLPNSYEQYF.

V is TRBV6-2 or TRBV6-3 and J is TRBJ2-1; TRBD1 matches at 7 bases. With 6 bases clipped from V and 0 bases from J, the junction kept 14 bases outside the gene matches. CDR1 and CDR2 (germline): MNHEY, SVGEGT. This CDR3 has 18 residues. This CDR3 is CASSPGQWAVSSYNEQFF. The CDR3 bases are TGTGCCAGCAGCCCGGGACAGTGGGCGGTAAGCTCCTACAATGAGCAGTTCTTC.

The chain's CDR3 is CASSYENYRVSSNQPQHF. As DNA, the CDR3 is TGTGCCAGCAGTTACGAGAATTACAGAGTTTCTAGCAATCAGCCCCAGCATTTT. The J gene is TRBJ1-5, the V gene TRBV6-2 or TRBV6-3, with no clear D. The CDR3 covers 18 residues. V was cut by 2 bases and J by 0 bases, with 17 bases left in between. The germline V gene encodes CDR1 MNHEY and CDR2 SVGEGT.

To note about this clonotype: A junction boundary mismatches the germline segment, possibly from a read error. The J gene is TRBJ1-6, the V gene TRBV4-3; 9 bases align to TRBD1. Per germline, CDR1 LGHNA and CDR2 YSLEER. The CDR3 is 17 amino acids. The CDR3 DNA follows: TGCGCCAGCAGCCAATACCGGGACAGGGTGAGCAATTCACCCCTCTACTTT. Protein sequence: CASSQYRDRVSNSPLYF.

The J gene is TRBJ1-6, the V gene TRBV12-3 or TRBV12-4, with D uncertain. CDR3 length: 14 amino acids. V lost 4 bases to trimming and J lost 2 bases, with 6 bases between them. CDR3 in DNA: TGTGCCAGCAGTTCCGGCCCCTATAATTCACCCCTCCACTTT. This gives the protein CASSSGPYNSPLHF.

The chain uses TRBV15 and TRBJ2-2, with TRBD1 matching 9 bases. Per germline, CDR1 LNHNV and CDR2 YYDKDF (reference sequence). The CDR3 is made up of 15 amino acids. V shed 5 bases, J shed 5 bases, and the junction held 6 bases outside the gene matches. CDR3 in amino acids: CATSSGTGMTGELFF. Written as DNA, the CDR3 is TGTGCCACCAGCTCCGGGACAGGGATGACCGGGGAGCTGTTTTTT.

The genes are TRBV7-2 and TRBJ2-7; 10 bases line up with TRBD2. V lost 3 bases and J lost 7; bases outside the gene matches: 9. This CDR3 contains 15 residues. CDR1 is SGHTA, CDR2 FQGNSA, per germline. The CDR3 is CASSFGGLAENEQYF. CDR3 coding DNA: TGTGCCAGCAGCTTTGGAGGACTAGCGGAAAATGAGCAGTACTTC.

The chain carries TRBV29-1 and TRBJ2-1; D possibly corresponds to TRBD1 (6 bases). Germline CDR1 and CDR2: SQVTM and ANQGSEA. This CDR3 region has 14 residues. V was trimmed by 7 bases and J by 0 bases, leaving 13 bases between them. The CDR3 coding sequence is TGCAGCGCTGGACAGTTGAGCTCCTACAATGAGCAGTTCTTC. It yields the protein CSAGQLSSYNEQFF.

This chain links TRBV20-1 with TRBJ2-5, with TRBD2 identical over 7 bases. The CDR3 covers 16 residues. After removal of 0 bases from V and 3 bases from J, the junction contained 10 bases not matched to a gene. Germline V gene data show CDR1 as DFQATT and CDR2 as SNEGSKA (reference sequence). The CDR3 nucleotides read TGCAGTGCTAGAGATGAAGAGCACAGCGGGGAAGAGACCCAGTACTTC. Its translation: CSARDEEHSGEETQYF.

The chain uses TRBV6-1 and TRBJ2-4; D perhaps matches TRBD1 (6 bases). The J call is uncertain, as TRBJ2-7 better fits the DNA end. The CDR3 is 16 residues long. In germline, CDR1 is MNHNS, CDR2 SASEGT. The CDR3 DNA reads TGTGCCAGCAGTGCCTCCAGGGGCCGCCTCGGGCACGAGCAGTACTTC. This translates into CASSASRGRLGHEQYF.